What follows are 17 T cell receptor beta chains derived from one specimen sequenced in a study of STAT5B mutations in CD4+ large granular lymphocyte leukemia. The table came from immunoSEQ multiplex PCR; TCRdb's copy has only in-frame clones and leaves some out. The sample yields about 25,000 clones, around 81% seen once. The sequencing sample was made of CD4+ T cells from blood buffy coats. The source is a human donor in good health.

The V call is TRBV10-3, the J call TRBJ2-2; D might be TRBD1 (5 bases). Looked up from germline, CDR1 is ENHRY and CDR2 is SYGVKD. The CDR3 extends over 15 amino acids. Trimming stripped 0 bases from V and 4 bases from J, with 9 bases between. This CDR3 is CAISESGQTTGELFF. CDR3 nucleotides: TGTGCCATCAGTGAGTCGGGGCAGACCACCGGGGAGCTGTTTTTT.

This clone was seen a few times. CDR3 region: CASSQGTGNYGYTF. In DNA form, the CDR3 reads TGTGCCAGCAGCCAAGGGACAGGGAACTATGGCTACACCTTC. The rearrangement links TRBV4-2 to TRBJ1-2; 8 bases fit TRBD1. CDR3 length: 14 residues. Germline V lookup: CDR1 LGHNA, CDR2 YNFKEQ. J was trimmed by 2 bases and V by 1 base; bases with no gene match: 0.

The chain links TRBV11-3 to TRBJ2-7, with D unclear. The CDR3 runs to 12 residues. Germline V gene data show CDR1 as SGHNT and CDR2 as YENEEA. V gave up 0 bases and J gave up 7 bases, with 7 bases separating them. The CDR3 DNA reads TGTGCCAGCAGCTTAGACCTGTCGGAGCAGTACTTC. This codes for CASSLDLSEQYF.

The chain recombines TRBV28 with TRBJ2-1; a weak D match, TRBD1 (6 bases). The germline V gene has CDR1 MDHEN and CDR2 SYDVKM. V gave up 7 bases and J gave up 7 bases, with 8 bases separating them. This CDR3 has 11 amino acids. DNA for the CDR3: TGTGCCAGCACAACAGGGAATGAGCAGTTCTTC. Encoded protein: CASTTGNEQFF. The whole variable domain, filled in from reference TRBV28 and TRBJ2-1, reads DVKVTQSSRYLVKRTGEKVFLECVQDMDHENMFWYRQDPGLGLRLIYFSYDVKMKEKGDIPEGYSVSREKKERFSLILESASTNQTSMYLCASTTGNEQFFGPGTRLTVL.

V gene TRBV5-4 combines with J gene TRBJ2-5; no reliable D call. The J call is doubtful: the DNA matches TRBJ2-7 better. The CDR3 spans 13 residues. The germline V gene has CDR1 SGHNT and CDR2 YYREEE (reference sequence). The CDR3 loop is CASSSKSLGEQYF. The CDR3, as DNA: TGTGCCAGCAGCAGCAAATCTCTAGGCGAGCAGTACTTC.

As for this clone: At one boundary the junction diverges from the germline segment, which might be a read error. This chain links TRBV7-7 with TRBJ2-5, with no clear D. This CDR3 has 13 amino acids. The germline V gene encodes CDR1 SSHAT and CDR2 FNYEAQ (reference sequence). CDR3 sequence reads: CASSFIGQETQYF. In nucleotides, the CDR3 is TGTGCTAGCAGCTTTATCGGACAAGAGACCCAGTACTTC.

The chain uses TRBV28 and TRBJ1-5, with a tentative D call TRBD1 (5 bases). Trimming shortened V by 7 bases and J by 4 bases, and 11 bases separated the two germline ends. The CDR3 has 13 residues. Germline V gives CDR1 MDHEN, CDR2 SYDVKM. This CDR3 is CASKGSINQPQHF. The CDR3 DNA reads TGTGCCAGCAAGGGGTCGATTAATCAGCCCCAGCATTTT.

This clone came up a few times. The V gene is TRBV19, the J gene TRBJ1-2; D gene ambiguous. The CDR3 length is 14 residues. The germline CDR1 and CDR2 sequences are LNHDA and SQIVND (reference sequence). The V end lost 1 base, the J end lost 5 bases, and 11 bases lay between the germline ends. The CDR3 spells CASSIVGRPYGYTF. CDR3 DNA: TGTGCCAGTAGTATAGTGGGGAGGCCATATGGCTACACCTTC.

The chain couples TRBV11-2 to TRBJ2-5, with 10 bases that match TRBD1. The junction had 7 bases not matched to a gene; V was cut back by 5 bases and J by 4 bases. This CDR3 region has 15 residues. Germline assignment: CDR1 SGHAT and CDR2 FQNNGV. The CDR3 loop reads CASSPFGTGAETQYF. The CDR3 region has the DNA TGTGCCAGCAGCCCTTTCGGGACAGGGGCAGAGACCCAGTACTTC.

V and J are TRBV14 and TRBJ1-1; 7 bases are a match to TRBD1. CDR3 length: 19 amino acids. J was trimmed by 1 base and V by 1 base; bases with no gene match: 15. CDR1 is SGHDN, CDR2 FVKESK, per germline. CDR3 protein: CASSQGGSGTVYKNTEAFF. The DNA for the CDR3 is TGTGCCAGCAGCCAAGGGGGCTCCGGGACAGTCTACAAGAACACTGAAGCTTTCTTT.

The count of this clone is one. This sequence joins TRBV5-8 and TRBJ2-2, with TRBD1 identical over 10 bases. The CDR3 sequence is 16 residues long. V gave up 5 bases and J gave up 4 bases; unmatched junction bases: 8. The germline V gene has CDR1 SGHTS and CDR2 YDEGEE. The chain's CDR3 is CASRQPGQGPTGELFF. DNA for the CDR3: TGTGCCAGCAGACAGCCGGGACAGGGGCCCACCGGGGAGCTGTTTTTT.

CDR3 sequence: CASSRGGRDNEQFF. Here the CDR3 DNA reads TGTGCCAGCAGCCGGGGGGGACGGGACAATGAGCAGTTCTTC. The chain is built from TRBV5-4 and TRBJ2-1; 8 bases line up with TRBD2. The length of the CDR3 is 14 residues. V dropped 4 bases and J dropped 5; count of bases not matched to a gene: 5. Germline V gene sequence: CDR1 SGHNT, CDR2 YYREEE (reference sequence).

The chain combines TRBV2 with TRBJ1-5; 7 positions agree with TRBD1. Germline CDR1 reads SNHLY; CDR2 reads FYNNEI. CDR3 length: 15 residues. V trimming: 4 bases; J trimming: 5 bases; junction bases outside the gene matches: 8. The CDR3 reads CASSVEQGEHQPQHF. The CDR3 region has the DNA TGTGCCAGCAGTGTGGAGCAGGGGGAACATCAGCCCCAGCATTTT.

This clone was seen just once. The chain has TRBV11-1 and TRBJ2-7; 7 bases agree with TRBD2. The CDR3 loop spans 16 amino acids. From germline, CDR1 is SGHAT and CDR2 FQDESV (reference sequence). Trimming cost V 2 bases and J 2 bases; bases outside gene matches: 9. The CDR3 DNA reads as TGTGCCAGCAGCTTACGGATTCTAGCGGCCCCCTACGAGCAGTACTTC. Translating it yields CASSLRILAAPYEQYF.

This chain uses TRBV18 with TRBJ1-6; TRBD1 is a possible D gene (6 bases). CDR3 size: 13 residues. CDR1 and CDR2 from the germline V gene are KGHSH and LQKENI. The V and J ends lost 6 bases and 10 bases respectively, with 13 bases between them. CDR3 nucleotides: TGTGCCAGCTCTCTATCACAGGGCTCACCCCTCCACTTT. It translates to CASSLSQGSPLHF.

This clone occurred a few times. J is TRBJ1-2 and V is TRBV5-4; no reliable D call. Trimming removed 0 bases at V and 2 bases at J, with 2 bases between. Per germline, CDR1 SGHNT and CDR2 YYREEE (reference sequence). The CDR3 loop spans 12 amino acids. This CDR3 is CASSLDNYGYTF. DNA of the CDR3: TGTGCCAGCAGCTTGGACAACTATGGCTACACCTTC. Complete variable domain (other parts from reference TRBV5-4 and TRBJ1-2): ETGVTQSPTHLIKTRGQQVTLRCSSQSGHNTVSWYQQALGQGPQFIFQYYREEENGRGNFPPRFSGLQFPNYSSELNVNALELDDSALYLCASSLDNYGYTFGSGTRLTVV.

V gene TRBV4-1 combines with J gene TRBJ2-3, with 8 nucleotides matching TRBD2. The J segment lost 6 bases and the V segment lost 0 bases, leaving 14 bases of the junction unmatched. This CDR3 spans 18 amino acids. Germline CDR1 is MGHRA and CDR2 is YSYEKL. The CDR3 is CASSQDGPPSGGSDTQYF. The DNA for the CDR3 is TGCGCCAGCAGCCAAGACGGCCCCCCCAGCGGGGGTTCCGATACGCAGTATTTT.